This T cell receptor (beta chain) was found in a study of blood T cell repertoires in COVID-19. The wider study: Nucleic acid was either cDNA or gDNA, and it came from T cells, B-cell-depleted T cells, or PBMCs.

Generated by immunoSEQ multiplex PCR, the TCRdb table keeps only in-frame clones and is missing some. Found here are approximately 180,000 clones, about 89% of them singletons; the top ten hold around 2.5%. CDR1 is SEHNR and CDR2 is FQNEAQ in the germline V gene (reference sequence). V was trimmed by 5 bases and J by 5 bases, leaving 9 bases between them. The length of the CDR3 is 13 residues. This clone was found a few times. This chain joins TRBV7-9 and TRBJ2-2, with TRBD1 as a possible D gene (5 bases). Sequencing was done on a sample of peripheral blood. The clonotype comes from a middle-aged man with active or convalescent COVID-19. DNA of the CDR3: TGTGCCAGCAGCGCCAGGGTGACCGGGGAGCTGTTTTTT. This encodes CASSARVTGELFF.